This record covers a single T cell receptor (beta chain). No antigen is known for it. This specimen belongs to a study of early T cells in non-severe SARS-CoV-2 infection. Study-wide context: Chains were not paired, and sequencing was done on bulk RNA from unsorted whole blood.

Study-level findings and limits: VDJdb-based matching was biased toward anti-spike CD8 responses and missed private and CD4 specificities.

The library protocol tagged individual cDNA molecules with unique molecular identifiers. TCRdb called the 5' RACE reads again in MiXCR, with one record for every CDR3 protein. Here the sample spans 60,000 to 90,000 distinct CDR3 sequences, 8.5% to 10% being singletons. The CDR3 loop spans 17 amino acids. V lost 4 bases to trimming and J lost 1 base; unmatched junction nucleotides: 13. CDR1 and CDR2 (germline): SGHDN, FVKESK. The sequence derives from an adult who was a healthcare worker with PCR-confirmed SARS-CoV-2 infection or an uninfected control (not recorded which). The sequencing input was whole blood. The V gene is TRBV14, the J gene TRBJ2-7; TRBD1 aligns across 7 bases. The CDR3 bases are TGTGCCAGCAGCCCGGGTCACGACAGGGTATTATCCTACGAGCAGTACTTC. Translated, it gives CASSPGHDRVLSYEQYF.